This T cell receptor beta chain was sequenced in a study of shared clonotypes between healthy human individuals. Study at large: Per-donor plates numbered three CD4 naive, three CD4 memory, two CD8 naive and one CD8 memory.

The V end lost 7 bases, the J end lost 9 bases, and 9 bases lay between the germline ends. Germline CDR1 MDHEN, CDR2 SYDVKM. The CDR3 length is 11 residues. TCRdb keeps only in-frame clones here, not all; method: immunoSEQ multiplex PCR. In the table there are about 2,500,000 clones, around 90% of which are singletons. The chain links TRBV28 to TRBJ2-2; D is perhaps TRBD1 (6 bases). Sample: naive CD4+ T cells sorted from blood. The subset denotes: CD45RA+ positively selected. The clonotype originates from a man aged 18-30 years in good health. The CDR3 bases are TGTGCCAGCACCACAGGGAGGGAGCTGTTTTTT. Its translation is CASTTGRELFF.